The present T cell receptor (beta chain) was sequenced within a study of T cell responses to AZD1222 COVID-19 vaccine. Whole-study context: Pooling of second doses given at about 4 or about 12 weeks was done. The study, taken as a whole, reports: Only six or seven AZD1222 recipients were seropositive at baseline.

In regard to this clone: Its specificity is unknown.

Germline V lookup: CDR1 PRHDT, CDR2 FYEKMQ (reference sequence). With 4 bases clipped from V and 2 bases from J, the junction kept 3 bases outside the gene matches. The CDR3 extends over 14 amino acids. The assay was immunoSEQ multiplex PCR, and TCRdb's table has in-frame clones only and misses some. The table has roughly 120,000 clones, around 90% seen once. The sequencing used peripheral blood, collected on day 0 of AZD1222 vaccination. The clonotype was recovered from an adult in good health. The chain couples TRBV13 to TRBJ2-7, with 9 bases aligning to TRBD1. CDR3 sequence (DNA): TGTGCCAGCAGCTGGACAGGGGAGGCCTACGAGCAGTACTTC. Encoded protein: CASSWTGEAYEQYF.